The TCR beta chain described here comes from a study of control samples from healthy donors and cancer patients. The germline V gene encodes CDR1 SGHVS and CDR2 FQNEAQ. This CDR3 has 14 residues. With 1 base clipped from V and 10 bases from J, the junction kept 4 bases outside the gene matches. The assay was immunoSEQ multiplex PCR, and TCRdb's table has in-frame clones only and misses some. Here the sample spans under 200,000 clones, about nine tenths being singletons. The sequenced sample was blood. This chain joins TRBV7-8 and TRBJ1-6; TRBD1 aligns across 7 bases. The TCR sequence derives from a woman in her twenties or thirties in good health. CDR3 nucleotides: TGTGCCAGCAGCTTAGAGGGGGCAGGGTCACCCCTCCACTTT. It codes for CASSLEGAGSPLHF. Complete variable domain (other parts from reference TRBV7-8 and TRBJ1-6): GAGVSQSPRYKVAKRGQDVALRCDPISGHVSLFWYQQALGQGPEFLTYFQNEAQLDKSGLPSDRFFAERPEGSVSTLKIQRTQQEDSAVYLCASSLEGAGSPLHFGNGTRLTVT.